These 32 T cell receptor beta chains were sequenced from one sample in a study of cytomegalovirus exposure and HLA in healthy donors (dated by TCRdb to the late 2010s). The library was produced with the immunoSEQ multiplex PCR assay. A mixture of 60 forward primers for TCR Vbeta segments and 13 reverse primers for TCR Jbeta segments was used in the multiplex PCR. The clones in this table, taken by TCRdb from immuneACCESS, are in-frame only. Not every clone is retained; where verified, under half of the shortfall comes from an unresolved V gene, and the cause of the rest is unknown. The sample table lists 200,000 or so clones, around 80% of them with a count of one. Approximately 0.63% of the sample goes to the ten largest clones. Input material: PBMCs. These receptors originate from a man younger than 35 in good health and CMV-seronegative.

CDR3 coding DNA: TGTGCCAGCAGCAAATCCAGGGACTATGGCTACACCTTC. It yields the protein CASSKSRDYGYTF. V and J are TRBV14 and TRBJ1-2; weak D call: TRBD1 (5 bases). V shed 5 bases and J shed 3 bases, with 10 bases lying between them. Germline CDR1 reads SGHDN; CDR2 reads FVKESK. The CDR3 runs 13 residues.

The rearrangement links TRBV6-1 to TRBJ2-7; D remains ambiguous. The CDR3 has 13 residues. CDR1 is MNHNS and CDR2 is SASEGT in the germline V gene. Trimming left V 6 bases short and J 2 bases short, with 11 bases between. The CDR3 sequence is CASSDGGTYEQYF. In nucleotides, the CDR3 is TGTGCCAGCAGCGACGGCGGAACCTACGAGCAGTACTTC.

Here the CDR3 reads CASNKGGAVYEQYF. CDR3 DNA sequence: TGTGCCAGCAACAAAGGAGGGGCAGTCTACGAGCAGTACTTC. The gene calls are TRBV6-5 and TRBJ2-7; maybe TRBD2 (6 bases). The V and J ends lost 7 bases and 3 bases respectively, with 16 bases between them. The CDR3 runs 14 residues. CDR1 MNHEY and CDR2 SVGAGI come from the germline V gene.

V and J are TRBV29-1 and TRBJ2-7; 9 bases fit TRBD1. Germline loops: CDR1 SQVTM, CDR2 ANQGSEA. Trimming took 6 bases from V and 6 from J; bases not matched to a gene: 6. The CDR3 runs 12 residues. The CDR3 spells CSVRTGEGEQYF. CDR3 in DNA: TGCAGCGTCCGGACAGGGGAGGGCGAGCAGTACTTC.

The J gene is TRBJ1-5, the V gene TRBV27, with D perhaps matching TRBD1 (5 bases). The CDR3 sequence is 13 residues long. The V and J ends lost 7 bases and 6 bases respectively, with 13 bases between them. Germline V CDR1 and CDR2: MNHEY, SMNVEV (reference sequence). CDR3 nucleotide sequence: TGTGCCAGCACCCTGGGGCCTGGTCAGCCCCAGCATTTT. Protein sequence: CASTLGPGQPQHF.

Remarks on this clone: At one end the junction does not follow the germline gene, possibly because of a read error. CDR3 nucleotides: TGTTCCAGCAGCTTAGTTTGGACTTCCCAAGAGACCCAGTACTTC. Translating gives CSSSLVWTSQETQYF. V and J are TRBV7-9 and TRBJ2-5; the D gene is possibly TRBD2 (5 bases). This CDR3 is 15 amino acids long. CDR1 and CDR2 (germline): SEHNR, FQNEAQ (reference sequence). The full variable domain, in which reference TRBV7-9 and TRBJ2-5 provide the parts outside the CDR3, is DTGVSQNPRHKITKRGQNVTFRCDPISEHNRLYWYRQTLGQGPEFLTYFQNEAQLEKSRLLSDRFSAERPKGSFSTLEIQRTEQGDSAMYLCSSSLVWTSQETQYFGPGTRLLVL.

The V call is TRBV5-1, the J call TRBJ1-2; 8 nucleotides align to TRBD1. The CDR3 contains 16 residues. V lost 4 bases to trimming and J lost 6 bases; unmatched junction nucleotides: 14. The germline gives CDR1 SGHRS, CDR2 YFSETQ. CDR3 sequence: CASSIGGAQGADGYTF. The CDR3 DNA reads as TGCGCCAGCAGCATTGGCGGCGCGCAGGGGGCCGATGGCTACACCTTC.

A few counts support this clone. The J gene is TRBJ2-5, the V gene TRBV9, with TRBD1 as a possible D gene (6 bases). CDR1 and CDR2 from the germline V gene are SGDLS and YYNGEE. Trimming removed 0 bases from V and 0 bases from J, with 9 bases in between. The CDR3 contains 15 residues. CDR3 region: CASSVARGYQETQYF. CDR3 coding DNA: TGTGCCAGCAGCGTAGCTAGGGGGTACCAAGAGACCCAGTACTTC.

For the CDR3, the DNA is TGTGCCATCAGTTCGGACAGGGGGTATGGCTACACCTTC. This codes for CAISSDRGYGYTF. The J gene is TRBJ1-2, the V gene TRBV10-3; 10 bases are a match to TRBD1. Unmatched junction bases numbered 2, after V lost 5 bases and J lost 5 bases. The CDR3 has 13 amino acids. Germline V gene lookup returns CDR1 ENHRY and CDR2 SYGVKD.

The table lists this clone with a few counts. The genes are TRBV28 and TRBJ2-3; D ambiguous. This CDR3 has 13 amino acids. CDR1 MDHEN and CDR2 SYDVKM come from the germline V gene. Trimming removed 2 bases at V and 3 bases at J, with 6 bases between. The chain's CDR3 is CASSLTDTDTQYF. The DNA for the CDR3 is TGTGCCAGCAGTTTAACAGATACAGATACGCAGTATTTT.

The sample holds one count of this clone. The chain joins TRBV19 to TRBJ2-7, with TRBD2 identical over 14 bases. V was pared by 4 bases and J by 0 bases, with 2 bases of the junction left unmatched. The CDR3 loop spans 16 amino acids. Germline CDR1 reads LNHDA; CDR2 reads SQIVND (reference sequence). CDR3 coding DNA: TGTGCCAGTAGTACCGGGACTAGCGGGAGCTCCTACGAGCAGTACTTC. Translating it yields CASSTGTSGSSYEQYF.

The CDR3 loop is CASSPRTEAFF. The CDR3 DNA sequence: TGTGCCAGCAGCCCCCGGACTGAAGCTTTCTTT. The chain has TRBV14 and TRBJ1-1; D unclear. Germline-derived CDR1 and CDR2 are SGHDN and FVKESK. V lost 4 bases and J lost 5, with 5 bases in between. The CDR3 runs 11 residues.

The chain employs TRBV5-1 and TRBJ2-7; possible D gene TRBD1, 6 bases. Trimming took 1 base from V and 0 from J, leaving 14 bases between them. Looked up from germline, CDR1 is SGHRS and CDR2 is YFSETQ. This CDR3 comprises 16 residues. This CDR3 reads CASSLWKTGSSYEQYF. The CDR3 DNA reads TGCGCCAGCAGCTTGTGGAAAACAGGGAGCTCCTACGAGCAGTACTTC. The full variable domain, rest sourced from reference TRBV5-1 and TRBJ2-7, is KAGVTQTPRYLIKTRGQQVTLSCSPISGHRSVSWYQQTPGQGLQFLFEYFSETQRNKGNFPGRFSGRQFSNSRSEMNVSTLELGDSALYLCASSLWKTGSSYEQYFGPGTRLTVT.

The chain uses TRBV25-1 and TRBJ1-1; TRBD1 is a possible D gene (5 bases). There are 14 residues in the CDR3. From germline, CDR1 is MGHDK and CDR2 SYGVNS. V lost 8 bases and J 5 bases, leaving 18 bases between the germline ends. The CDR3 loop is CASARRGRGTEAFF. In DNA form, the CDR3 reads TGTGCCAGCGCCCGTCGGGGGAGAGGGACTGAAGCTTTCTTT.

The chain uses TRBV13 and TRBJ2-5; tentative D call: TRBD1 (5 bases). V lost 0 bases and J 2 bases, leaving 13 bases between the germline ends. Germline lookup yields CDR1 PRHDT and CDR2 FYEKMQ (reference sequence). CDR3 length: 16 residues. The CDR3 DNA reads as TGTGCCAGCAGCTTAGGTAGTTTGGGGCGGCAAGAGACCCAGTACTTC. Its protein product is CASSLGSLGRQETQYF.

Here the CDR3 DNA reads TGTGCCAGCAGTGAGGGTGGGGCGTCCTACGAGCAGTACTTC. This codes for CASSEGGASYEQYF. The rearrangement joins TRBV6-1 to TRBJ2-7, with D possibly TRBD1 on 5 matching bases. The CDR3 contains 14 residues. The V gene's germline CDR1 is MNHNS and CDR2 SASEGT. Trimming stripped 3 bases from V and 1 base from J, with 10 bases between.

The V call is TRBV5-4, the J call TRBJ2-5, with TRBD2 as a possible D gene (6 bases). The J call may be in error: the DNA end matches TRBJ2-7 better. Germline CDR1 reads SGHNT; CDR2 reads YYREEE (reference sequence). CDR3 size: 14 residues. CDR3 coding DNA: TGTGCCAGCAGCCCAGGGACTGGGCCCTACGAGCAGTACTTC. Its translation: CASSPGTGPYEQYF.

The chain has TRBV6-6 and TRBJ2-7, with TRBD1 identical over 8 bases. The CDR3 spans 14 residues. Germline V gene lookup returns CDR1 MNHNY and CDR2 SVGAGI (reference sequence). Unmatched junction bases numbered 6, after V lost 6 bases and J lost 2 bases. The CDR3 sequence: CASSRGQGTYEQYF. The CDR3 DNA is TGTGCCAGCAGCCGCGGACAGGGCACCTACGAGCAGTACTTC.

V is TRBV4-1 and J is TRBJ2-5; D is perhaps TRBD2 (5 bases). Deletions cut 2 bases from V and 5 bases from J, with 12 bases between. CDR1 is MGHRA, CDR2 YSYEKL, per germline. The CDR3 has 14 amino acids. The CDR3, as DNA: TGCGCCAGCAGCCAAATGAGGGCCCAGGAGACCCAGTACTTC. It specifies CASSQMRAQETQYF.

The genes are TRBV5-1 and TRBJ2-1; 8 nucleotides line up with TRBD2. With V trimmed by 2 bases and J by 4 bases, 11 bases remained unmatched. Germline lookup yields CDR1 SGHRS and CDR2 YFSETQ. The CDR3 loop spans 17 amino acids. The chain's CDR3 is CASSFGAGAIGYNEQFF. DNA for the CDR3: TGCGCCAGCAGCTTCGGAGCGGGAGCCATTGGGTACAATGAGCAGTTCTTC.

The gene calls are TRBV7-3 and TRBJ2-3, with 7 bases matching TRBD2. The CDR3 covers 16 residues. The germline CDR1 and CDR2 sequences are SGHTA and FQGTGA. The trim removed 0 bases at V and 5 bases at J, leaving 8 bases unmatched. The CDR3 nucleotides read TGTGCCAGCAGCTTAACGGCGGGAGCAGTAATAGATACGCAGTATTTT. Its protein is CASSLTAGAVIDTQYF.

This chain connects TRBV30 to TRBJ1-5, with 10 nucleotides matching TRBD1. Unmatched junction bases numbered 4, after V lost 2 bases and J lost 6 bases. The CDR3 runs 14 residues. Germline CDR1 GTSNPN, CDR2 SVGIG (reference sequence). The CDR3 DNA is TGTGCCTGGAGTCTCGGACAGGGGGTTCAGCCCCAGCATTTT. Translation: CAWSLGQGVQPQHF.

The chain uses TRBV10-1 and TRBJ1-4; TRBD1 aligns across 9 bases. With 7 bases clipped from V and 0 bases from J, the junction kept 18 bases outside the gene matches. The CDR3 has 20 residues. Germline V gene sequence: CDR1 WNHNN, CDR2 SYGVQD (reference sequence). As DNA, the CDR3 is TGCGCCAGCACTGGACCCGGGACAGGGATTTTACCTGCAACTAATGAAAAACTGTTTTTT. This sequence encodes CASTGPGTGILPATNEKLFF.

This clone appeared a few times. The genes are TRBV19 and TRBJ1-5; unclear D gene. CDR3 size: 15 residues. Per the germline V gene, CDR1 is LNHDA and CDR2 is SQIVND (reference sequence). V gave up 5 bases and J gave up 0 bases, with 11 bases separating them. CDR3 sequence (DNA): TGTGCCAGTAGTCACACAACTAATAGCAATCAGCCCCAGCATTTT. Its translation: CASSHTTNSNQPQHF.

This rearrangement joins TRBV10-1 to TRBJ2-5, with 7 bases matching TRBD2. The J call may be incorrect, as the DNA end agrees better with TRBJ2-7. In germline, CDR1 is WNHNN, CDR2 SYGVQD (reference sequence). CDR3 length: 12 residues. The CDR3 sequence: CASGGDSYEQYF. DNA for the CDR3: TGCGCCAGCGGGGGGGACTCCTACGAGCAGTACTTC.

This chain joins TRBV7-2 and TRBJ2-7, with D perhaps TRBD2 (6 bases). V gave up 3 bases and J gave up 4 bases, with 16 bases separating them. Germline assignment: CDR1 SGHTA and CDR2 FQGNSA. The CDR3 covers 15 residues. Here the CDR3 DNA reads TGTGCCAGCAGCTTTTTAGCGGAGTCGAGGTACGAGCAGTACTTC. This gives the protein CASSFLAESRYEQYF.

The chain uses TRBV5-6 and TRBJ1-5; 7 bases align to TRBD1. V shed 2 bases and J 6 bases; nucleotides not matched to a gene: 2. Germline CDR1 reads SGHDT; CDR2 reads YYEEEE. The CDR3 is 13 residues long. The CDR3 reads CASSLGGFQPQHF. The CDR3 nucleotides are TGTGCCAGCAGCTTAGGGGGCTTTCAGCCCCAGCATTTT.

This clone occurred once. The chain combines TRBV6-6 with TRBJ2-4; D is unclear. V was pared by 5 bases and J by 9 bases, with 8 bases between. CDR3 size: 11 residues. CDR1 is MNHNY, CDR2 SVGAGI, per germline (reference sequence). In DNA form, the CDR3 reads TGTGCCAGCAGTACAGCTGGCATTCAGTACTTC. It specifies CASSTAGIQYF.

The gene calls are TRBV5-1 and TRBJ1-4, with TRBD1 matching over 11 bases. The CDR3 runs 17 residues. Germline V lookup: CDR1 SGHRS, CDR2 YFSETQ. Trimming took 4 bases from V and 0 from J; bases not matched to a gene: 5. The CDR3 DNA reads as TGCGCCAGCAGCATAGGGACAGGGGGAGCAACTAATGAAAAACTGTTTTTT. Residues: CASSIGTGGATNEKLFF.

The rearrangement joins TRBV6-6 to TRBJ1-5; 7 positions agree with TRBD1. Germline V gene data show CDR1 as MNHNY and CDR2 as SVGAGI (reference sequence). This CDR3 has 16 residues. With 1 base clipped from V and 5 bases from J, the junction kept 8 bases outside the gene matches. The CDR3 DNA is TGTGCCAGCAGTTACTTTCAGGGGGTACGTGATCAGCCCCAGCATTTT. Amino acids: CASSYFQGVRDQPQHF.

V and J are TRBV28 and TRBJ2-7; maybe TRBD2 (5 bases). V dropped 7 bases and J dropped 1 base, with 23 bases sitting between them. Per the germline V gene, CDR1 is MDHEN and CDR2 is SYDVKM. The CDR3 spans 17 residues. The CDR3 protein is CASTTNVRSRTSYEQYF. The CDR3 coding sequence is TGTGCCAGCACCACCAACGTCCGGTCCAGGACTTCCTACGAGCAGTACTTC.

This clone was detected only once. V is TRBV7-2 and J is TRBJ2-7, with 8 positions matching TRBD2. The junction had 8 bases not matched to a gene; V was cut back by 4 bases and J by 6 bases. Germline V lookup: CDR1 SGHTA, CDR2 FQGNSA. CDR3 length equals 14 residues. The DNA for the CDR3 is TGTGCCAGCAGCTCCGGGACTAGTATTTCCGAGCAGTACTTC. Encoded protein: CASSSGTSISEQYF.